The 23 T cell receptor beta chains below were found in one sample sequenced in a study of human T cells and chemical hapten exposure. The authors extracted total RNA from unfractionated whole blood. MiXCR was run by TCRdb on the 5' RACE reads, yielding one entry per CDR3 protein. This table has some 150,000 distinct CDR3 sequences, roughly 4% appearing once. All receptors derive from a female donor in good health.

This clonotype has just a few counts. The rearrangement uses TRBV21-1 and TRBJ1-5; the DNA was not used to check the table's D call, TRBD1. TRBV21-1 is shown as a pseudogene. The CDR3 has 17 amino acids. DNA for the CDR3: TGTGCCAGCAGCGGACGGGACAGGGGGGATCCCAATCAGCCCCAGCATTTT. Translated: CASSGRDRGDPNQPQHF.

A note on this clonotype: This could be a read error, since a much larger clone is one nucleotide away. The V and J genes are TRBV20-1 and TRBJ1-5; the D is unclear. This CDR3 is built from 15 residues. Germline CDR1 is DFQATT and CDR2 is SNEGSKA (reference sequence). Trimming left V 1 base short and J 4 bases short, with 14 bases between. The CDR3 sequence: CSARGWTERNQPQHF. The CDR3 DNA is TGCAGTGCTAGAGGGTGGACGGAACGAAATCAGCCCCAGCATTTT.

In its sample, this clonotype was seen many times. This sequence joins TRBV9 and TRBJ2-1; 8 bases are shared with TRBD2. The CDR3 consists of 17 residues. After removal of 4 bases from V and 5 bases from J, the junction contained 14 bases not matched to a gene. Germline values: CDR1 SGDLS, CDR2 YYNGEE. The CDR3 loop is CASSQKKPGGPDNEQFF. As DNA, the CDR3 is TGTGCCAGCAGCCAAAAGAAGCCGGGGGGGCCGGACAATGAGCAGTTCTTC.

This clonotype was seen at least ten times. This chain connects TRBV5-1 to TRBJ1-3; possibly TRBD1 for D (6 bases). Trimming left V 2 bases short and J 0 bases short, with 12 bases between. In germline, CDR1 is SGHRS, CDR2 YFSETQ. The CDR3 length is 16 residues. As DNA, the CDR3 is TGCGCCAGCAGCTTTGGACAGTCTTACTCTGGAAACACCATATATTTT. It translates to CASSFGQSYSGNTIYF.

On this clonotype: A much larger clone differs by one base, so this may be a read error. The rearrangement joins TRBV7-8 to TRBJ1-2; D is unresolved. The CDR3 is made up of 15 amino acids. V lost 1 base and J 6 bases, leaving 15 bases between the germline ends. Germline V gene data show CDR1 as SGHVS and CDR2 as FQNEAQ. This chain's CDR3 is CASSLVTGPNDGYTF. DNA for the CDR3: TGTGCCAGCAGCTTAGTTACCGGGCCCAACGATGGCTACACCTTC.

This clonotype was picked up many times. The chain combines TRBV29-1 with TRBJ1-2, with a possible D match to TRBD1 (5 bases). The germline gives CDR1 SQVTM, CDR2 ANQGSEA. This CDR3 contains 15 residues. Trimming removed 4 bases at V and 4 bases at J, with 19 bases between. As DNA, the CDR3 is TGCAGCGTTGGGGGGGGGAGCCAAACGAGCTATGGCTACACCTTC. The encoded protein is CSVGGGSQTSYGYTF.

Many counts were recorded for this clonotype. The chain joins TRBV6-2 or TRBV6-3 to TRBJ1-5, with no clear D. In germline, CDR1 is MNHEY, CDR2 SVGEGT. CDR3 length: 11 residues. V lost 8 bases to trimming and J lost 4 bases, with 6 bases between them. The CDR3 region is CASLWNQPQHF. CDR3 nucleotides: TGTGCCAGCCTCTGGAATCAGCCCCAGCATTTT.

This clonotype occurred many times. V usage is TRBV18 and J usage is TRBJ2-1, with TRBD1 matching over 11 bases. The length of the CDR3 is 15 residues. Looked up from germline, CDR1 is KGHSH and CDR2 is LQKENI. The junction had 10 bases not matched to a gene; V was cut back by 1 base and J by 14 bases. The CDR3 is CASSPQAGQGVSEFF. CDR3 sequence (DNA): TGTGCCAGCTCACCACAGGCGGGACAGGGGGTTTCCGAGTTCTTC.

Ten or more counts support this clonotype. The CDR3 loop is CSARLTGSNEQFF. The CDR3 DNA is TGCAGTGCTAGACTGACAGGGTCCAATGAGCAGTTCTTC. The chain carries TRBV20-1 and TRBJ2-1, with 7 bases aligning to TRBD1. The trim removed 2 bases at V and 6 bases at J, leaving 4 bases unmatched. CDR3 length equals 13 residues. Germline CDR1 and CDR2: DFQATT and SNEGSKA (reference sequence).

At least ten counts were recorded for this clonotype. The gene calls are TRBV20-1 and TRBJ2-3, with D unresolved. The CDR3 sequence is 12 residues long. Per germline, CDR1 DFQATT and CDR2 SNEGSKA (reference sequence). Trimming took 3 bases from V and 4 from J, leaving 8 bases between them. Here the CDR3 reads CSASPLPDTQYF. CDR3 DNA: TGCAGTGCTAGTCCGCTCCCAGATACGCAGTATTTT.

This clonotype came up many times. The DNA for the CDR3 is TGTGCCTGCCACAGATATATCTACAATGAGCAGTTCTTC. Its translation is CACHRYIYNEQFF. The chain combines TRBV30 with TRBJ2-1, with no clear D. The V and J ends lost 6 bases and 3 bases respectively, with 12 bases between them. Germline CDR1 GTSNPN, CDR2 SVGIG (reference sequence). This CDR3 is built from 13 residues.

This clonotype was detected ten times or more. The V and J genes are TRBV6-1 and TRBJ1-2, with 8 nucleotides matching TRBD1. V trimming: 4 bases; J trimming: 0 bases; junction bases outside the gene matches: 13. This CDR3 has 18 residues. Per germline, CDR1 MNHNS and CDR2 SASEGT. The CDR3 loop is CASSGQGFKGYPNYGYTF. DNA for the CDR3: TGTGCCAGCAGTGGACAGGGGTTCAAGGGTTACCCTAACTATGGCTACACCTTC.

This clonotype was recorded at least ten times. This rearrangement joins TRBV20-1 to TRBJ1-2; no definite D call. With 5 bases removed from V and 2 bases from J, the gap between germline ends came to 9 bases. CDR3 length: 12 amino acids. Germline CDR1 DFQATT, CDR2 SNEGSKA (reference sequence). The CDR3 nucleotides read TGCAGTGCTCTGGACGGCAACTATGGCTACACCTTC. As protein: CSALDGNYGYTF.

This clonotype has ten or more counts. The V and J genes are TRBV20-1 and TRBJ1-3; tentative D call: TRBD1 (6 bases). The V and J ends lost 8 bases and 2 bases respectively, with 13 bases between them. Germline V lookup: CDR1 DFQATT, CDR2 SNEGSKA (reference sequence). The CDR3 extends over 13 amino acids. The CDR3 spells CSPDRQAGNTIYF. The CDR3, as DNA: TGCAGTCCCGACAGGCAAGCTGGAAACACCATATATTTT.

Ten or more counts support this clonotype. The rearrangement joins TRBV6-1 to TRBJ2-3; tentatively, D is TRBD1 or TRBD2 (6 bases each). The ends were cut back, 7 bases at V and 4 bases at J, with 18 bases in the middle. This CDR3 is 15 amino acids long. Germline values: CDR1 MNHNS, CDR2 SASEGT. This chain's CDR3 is CASIARDKGPDTQYF. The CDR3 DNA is TGTGCCAGCATCGCGCGGGACAAGGGGCCAGATACGCAGTATTTT.

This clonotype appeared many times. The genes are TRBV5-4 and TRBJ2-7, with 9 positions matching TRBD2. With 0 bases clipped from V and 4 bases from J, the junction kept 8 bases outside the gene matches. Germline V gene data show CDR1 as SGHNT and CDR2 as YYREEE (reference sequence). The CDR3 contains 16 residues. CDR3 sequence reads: CASSLGGGGLAYEQYF. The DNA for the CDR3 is TGTGCCAGCAGCTTGGGCGGGGGGGGGCTGGCGTACGAGCAGTACTTC.

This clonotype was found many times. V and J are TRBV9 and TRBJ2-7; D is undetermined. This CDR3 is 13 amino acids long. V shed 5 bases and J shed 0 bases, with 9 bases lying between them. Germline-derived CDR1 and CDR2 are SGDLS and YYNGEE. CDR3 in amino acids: CASRAESSYEQYF. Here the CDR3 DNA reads TGTGCCAGCAGGGCAGAGAGCTCCTACGAGCAGTACTTC.

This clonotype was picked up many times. Here the CDR3 reads CASSSLNVLTF. The CDR3 DNA reads as TGTGCCAGCAGCTCCCTCAACGTCCTGACTTTC. The chain carries TRBV7-2 and TRBJ2-6, with D hard to call. This CDR3 comprises 11 residues. CDR1 is SGHTA and CDR2 is FQGNSA in the germline V gene. With 4 bases removed from V and 9 bases from J, the gap between germline ends came to 4 bases.

The DNA for the CDR3 is TGTGCCAGCAGCCCGCCTGGACAGGGTGTAGAGACCCAGTACTTC. It translates to CASSPPGQGVETQYF. This sequence joins TRBV3-1 and TRBJ2-5; TRBD1 matches at 8 bases. The V segment lost 4 bases and the J segment 4 bases; nucleotides outside the gene matches: 8. The length of the CDR3 is 15 residues. Germline V CDR1 and CDR2: LGHDT, YNNKEL (reference sequence).

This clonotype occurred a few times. The CDR3 reads CASSLMALSSYNEQFF. CDR3 DNA sequence: TGTGCCAGCAGCTTAATGGCGCTGAGCTCCTACAATGAGCAGTTCTTC. This rearrangement joins TRBV7-2 to TRBJ2-1; no reliable D call. Germline CDR1 is SGHTA and CDR2 is FQGNSA. Trimming took 2 bases from V and 0 from J, leaving 11 bases between them. This CDR3 is built from 16 residues.

CDR3 nucleotides: TGTGCCAGCTCACCGGGGGGACAACGTTACAATGAGCAGTTCTTC. Translated: CASSPGGQRYNEQFF. This chain uses TRBV18 with TRBJ2-1; perhaps D is TRBD1 or TRBD2 (6 bases each). The CDR3 runs 15 residues. Germline CDR1 is KGHSH and CDR2 is LQKENI. V was clipped by 3 bases and J by 4 bases, with 13 bases between them.

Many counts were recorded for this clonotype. CDR3: CASSQVLQGWAQFF. The CDR3 DNA reads as TGTGCCAGCAGCCAAGTACTGCAGGGGTGGGCGCAGTTCTTC. This rearrangement joins TRBV3-1 to TRBJ2-1; D perhaps matches TRBD1 (6 bases). The V end lost 1 base, the J end lost 12 bases, and 16 bases lay between the germline ends. The germline CDR1 and CDR2 sequences are LGHDT and YNNKEL (reference sequence). The CDR3 has 14 residues.

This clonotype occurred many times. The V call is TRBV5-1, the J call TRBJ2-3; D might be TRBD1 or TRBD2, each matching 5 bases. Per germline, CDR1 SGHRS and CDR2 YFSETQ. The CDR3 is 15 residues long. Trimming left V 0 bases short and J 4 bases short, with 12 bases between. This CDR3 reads CASSLAGLQADTQYF. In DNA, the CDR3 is TGCGCCAGCAGCTTGGCGGGATTACAGGCAGATACGCAGTATTTT.